The 27 T cell receptor beta chains reported below all come from one sample, sequenced in a study of blood T cells in healthy people across ages. A sample-barcoded 5' primer and a J-beta primer mix were used in a second PCR of roughly 7 to 11 cycles. MiXCR, run by TCRdb on the 5' RACE reads, gives a single entry per CDR3 protein. The sample yields about 2 million distinct CDR3 sequences, just under 50% seen once. Source material: blood. The receptors shown here come from a woman aged 40 to 50 in good health.

The chain couples TRBV7-2 to TRBJ2-1; 8 bases map to TRBD1. Gene TRBJ2-7 matches the end of the DNA better, so the J call may be wrong. This CDR3 is 16 amino acids long. The germline V gene encodes CDR1 SGHTA and CDR2 FQGNSA. The CDR3 DNA follows: TGTGCCAGCAGCTTAGGGAGACAGGGGCCCCACAATGAGCAGTACTTC. This encodes CASSLGRQGPHNEQYF.

The chain combines TRBV7-6 with TRBJ2-1; D remains ambiguous. Germline CDR1 and CDR2: SGHVS and FNYEAQ. This CDR3 is 15 amino acids long. The germline V and J ends were trimmed by 0 bases and 5 bases, with 11 bases remaining between them. The CDR3 reads CASSLADLPDNEQFF. The CDR3 nucleotides are TGTGCCAGCAGCTTAGCAGATCTACCGGACAATGAGCAGTTCTTC.

This clonotype was seen at least ten times. This chain links TRBV29-1 with TRBJ2-5, with D tentatively TRBD2 (6 bases). The germline CDR1 and CDR2 sequences are SQVTM and ANQGSEA. Trimming left V 0 bases short and J 6 bases short, with 8 bases between. This CDR3 has 12 residues. The CDR3 DNA follows: TGCAGCGTTGAAGAGGGGGGAAAGACCCAGTACTTC. Translation: CSVEEGGKTQYF.

This clonotype was counted only a few times. CDR3: CASSYGGPGKDGYTF. The CDR3 DNA sequence: TGTGCCAGCAGTTACGGGGGTCCTGGTAAGGATGGCTACACCTTC. The chain joins TRBV6-5 to TRBJ1-2; tentative D call: TRBD1 (5 bases). V lost 2 bases, J lost 6 bases, and 16 bases lay in between. Germline assignment: CDR1 MNHEY and CDR2 SVGAGI. The CDR3 consists of 15 residues.

The J gene is TRBJ1-2, the V gene TRBV29-1; 10 nucleotides agree with TRBD1. Trimming at V came to 4 bases and at J to 4 bases, leaving 6 bases not matched to a gene. CDR1 and CDR2 (germline): SQVTM, ANQGSEA. The CDR3 has 14 amino acids. The CDR3 nucleotides read TGCAGCGTTGGGGGGGACAGGGGTACCTATGGCTACACCTTC. It specifies CSVGGDRGTYGYTF. Filled out from reference TRBV29-1 and TRBJ1-2, the complete variable domain reads SAVISQKPSRDICQRGTSLTIQCQVDSQVTMMFWYRQQPGQSLTLIATANQGSEATYESGFVIDKFPISRPNLTFSTLTVSNMSPEDSSIYLCSVGGDRGTYGYTFGSGTRLTVV.

CDR3 sequence reads: CASSSRVPKNIQYF. DNA for the CDR3: TGTGCCAGCAGTTCCAGGGTCCCCAAAAACATTCAGTACTTC. The chain is built from TRBV28 and TRBJ2-4; perhaps TRBD1 as D (5 bases). V lost 4 bases, J lost 2 bases, and 9 bases lay in between. This CDR3 has 14 amino acids. Germline CDR1 MDHEN, CDR2 SYDVKM.

The V call is TRBV12-3 or TRBV12-4, the J call TRBJ2-7, with 10 bases that match TRBD1. The J call could be wrong; TRBJ2-5 is a better fit for the DNA end. This CDR3 region has 15 residues. In nucleotides, the CDR3 is TGTGCCAGCAGGGCCGGGACAGGGGATAAAGAGACCCAGTACTTC. It specifies CASRAGTGDKETQYF.

The chain is built from TRBV6-1 and TRBJ2-7; D remains unclear. The J call could be wrong; TRBJ2-5 is a better fit for the DNA end. Looked up from germline, CDR1 is MNHNS and CDR2 is SASEGT. The CDR3 runs 11 residues. CDR3 nucleotides: TGTGCCAGCAGTGAGGAACGGACCCAGTACTTC. Amino acids: CASSEERTQYF.

As regards this clonotype: The junction does not match germline at one end; this may be a read error. The V and J genes are TRBV13 and TRBJ2-6; possibly TRBD1 for D (5 bases). Germline CDR1 reads PRHDT; CDR2 reads FYEKMQ (reference sequence). This CDR3 is built from 14 residues. This CDR3 is CASSSFNGANALAF. CDR3 in DNA: TGTGCCAGCAGCTCCTTTAATGGGGCCAACGCCCTGGCTTTC.

The chain uses TRBV4-3 and TRBJ1-4; a weak D match, TRBD1 (5 bases). This CDR3 is built from 16 residues. Germline V gene lookup returns CDR1 LGHNA and CDR2 YSLEER. The V end lost 1 base, the J end lost 8 bases, and 17 bases lay between the germline ends. The chain's CDR3 is CASSQGWRGAAEKLFF. The CDR3 region has the DNA TGCGCCAGCAGCCAAGGCTGGAGAGGGGCGGCGGAAAAACTGTTTTTT.

J is TRBJ1-5 and V is TRBV12-3 or TRBV12-4; TRBD1 aligns across 7 bases. V lost 6 bases and J lost 0; bases outside the gene matches: 14. This CDR3 is 18 amino acids long. CDR3 protein: CASSPTGWGGNSNQPQHF. As DNA, the CDR3 is TGTGCCAGCAGCCCGACAGGGTGGGGGGGCAATAGCAATCAGCCCCAGCATTTT.

This chain uses TRBV20-1 with TRBJ2-1, with 11 bases lining up with TRBD2. This CDR3 has 15 amino acids. CDR1 is DFQATT, CDR2 SNEGSKA, per germline (reference sequence). V shed 3 bases and J 8 bases; nucleotides not matched to a gene: 9. The CDR3 loop reads CSASPPGLAVDEQFF. CDR3 nucleotides: TGCAGTGCTAGTCCCCCGGGACTAGCGGTCGATGAGCAGTTCTTC.

J is TRBJ1-1 and V is TRBV6-2 or TRBV6-3; TRBD1 aligns across 10 bases. V lost 4 bases to trimming and J lost 6 bases; unmatched junction nucleotides: 8. Germline loops: CDR1 MNHEY, CDR2 SVGEGT. This CDR3 contains 15 residues. The CDR3 nucleotides read TGTGCCAGCAGTTCTGGGGGGACAGGGGTCCCTGAAGCTTTCTTT. The encoded protein is CASSSGGTGVPEAFF.

The V gene is TRBV20-1, the J gene TRBJ2-2; no definite D call. The CDR3 is 13 amino acids. Germline-derived CDR1 and CDR2 are DFQATT and SNEGSKA (reference sequence). V was trimmed by 0 bases and J by 6 bases, leaving 8 bases between them. CDR3: CSARETGPGELFF. The CDR3 DNA follows: TGCAGTGCTAGAGAAACGGGTCCCGGGGAGCTGTTTTTT.

The rearrangement joins TRBV7-2 to TRBJ1-6; TRBD1 is a possible D gene (5 bases). CDR1 and CDR2 from the germline V gene are SGHTA and FQGNSA. The CDR3 spans 12 residues. V gave up 6 bases and J gave up 10 bases, with 10 bases separating them. Here the CDR3 reads CASRKGESPLHF. The CDR3 coding sequence is TGTGCCAGCAGAAAAGGGGAATCACCCCTCCACTTT.

This clonotype was counted between two and nine times. This rearrangement joins TRBV5-1 to TRBJ1-5; possible D gene TRBD1, 6 bases. V was trimmed by 0 bases and J by 7 bases, leaving 11 bases between them. Per germline, CDR1 SGHRS and CDR2 YFSETQ. This CDR3 contains 14 residues. DNA of the CDR3: TGCGCCAGCAGCTTGGGACAGGACGGGCAGCCCCAGCATTTT. Its protein is CASSLGQDGQPQHF.

Comment on this clonotype: Sequence at one end of the junction differs from germline and may be a read error. This chain joins TRBV18 and TRBJ2-5, with 14 nucleotides matching TRBD2. Germline-derived CDR1 and CDR2 are KGHSH and LQKENI. This CDR3 comprises 16 residues. CDR3 sequence reads: CASSRTSGGIQETRYF. The CDR3 DNA is TGTGCCAGCTCGCGGACTAGCGGGGGGATCCAAGAGACCCGGTACTTC.

Concerning this clonotype itself: The junction differs from germline at one of its ends, possibly a read error. This sequence joins TRBV7-2 and TRBJ1-2, with TRBD1 matching over 10 bases. The CDR3 is made up of 18 amino acids. The germline V gene encodes CDR1 SGHTA and CDR2 FQGNSA. CDR3 sequence reads: CASSLRRGTGAPGYGYTF. The CDR3 DNA is TGTGCCAGTAGCTTAAGGAGAGGGACAGGGGCCCCGGGCTATGGCTACACCTTC.

This clonotype appeared a few times. V gene TRBV28 combines with J gene TRBJ2-6; the D call may be TRBD1 or TRBD2 (6 bases each). The V gene lost 4 bases and the J gene lost 2 bases, with 12 bases spanning the gap. The germline V gene encodes CDR1 MDHEN and CDR2 SYDVKM. The CDR3 spans 16 residues. CDR3 amino acids: CASSYRGRAGANVLTF. As DNA, the CDR3 is TGTGCCAGCAGTTACCGGGGGCGGGCTGGGGCCAACGTCCTGACTTTC.

CDR3 in amino acids: CASSPQGIKNIQYF. The CDR3, as DNA: TGTGCCAGCTCACCCCAGGGGATTAAAAACATTCAGTACTTC. J is TRBJ2-4 and V is TRBV18, with D possibly matching TRBD1 (6 bases). Germline V CDR1 and CDR2: KGHSH, LQKENI. V lost 3 bases, J lost 4 bases, and 10 bases lay in between. The CDR3 consists of 14 residues.

The V and J genes are TRBV10-3 and TRBJ2-1, with unresolved D. Germline V gives CDR1 ENHRY, CDR2 SYGVKD. V was clipped by 0 bases and J by 2 bases, with 8 bases between them. This CDR3 has 15 residues. The CDR3 loop is CAISESGSPYNEQFF. CDR3 bases: TGTGCCATCAGTGAGTCAGGGTCCCCCTACAATGAGCAGTTCTTC.

This sequence joins TRBV12-3 or TRBV12-4 and TRBJ1-5; 8 nucleotides line up with TRBD1. V shed 6 bases, J shed 1 base, and the junction held 5 bases outside the gene matches. CDR3 length equals 15 residues. For the CDR3, the DNA is TGTGCCAGCAGCTGGACAGGGAGAAGCAATCAGCCCCAGCATTTT. This translates into CASSWTGRSNQPQHF.

V usage is TRBV6-5 and J usage is TRBJ1-5, with unresolved D. Germline assignment: CDR1 MNHEY and CDR2 SVGAGI. The length of the CDR3 is 14 residues. The V end lost 2 bases, the J end lost 5 bases, and 10 bases lay between the germline ends. The CDR3 is CASSYANAYQPQHF. The CDR3 DNA follows: TGTGCCAGCAGTTACGCGAATGCCTATCAGCCCCAGCATTTT.

This chain joins TRBV10-3 and TRBJ2-1, with a tentative D call TRBD1 (6 bases). Trimming removed 11 bases at V and 9 bases at J, with 20 bases between. The germline CDR1 and CDR2 sequences are ENHRY and SYGVKD. This CDR3 contains 13 residues. The CDR3 loop reads CAAATGYTTEQFF. The DNA for the CDR3 is TGTGCCGCCGCAACAGGGTACACAACTGAGCAGTTCTTC.

The chain employs TRBV7-9 and TRBJ2-1; TRBD2 is a possible D gene (5 bases). From germline, CDR1 is SEHNR and CDR2 FQNEAQ (reference sequence). V was shortened by 4 bases and J by 0 bases, with 16 bases between the two germline ends. This CDR3 comprises 17 residues. CDR3 amino acids: CASSSPQRRDSYNEQFF. CDR3 sequence (DNA): TGTGCCAGCAGCTCCCCTCAGCGACGGGACTCCTACAATGAGCAGTTCTTC.

A few counts support this clonotype. V is TRBV28 and J is TRBJ2-5; D may be TRBD1 or TRBD2 (6 bases each). V was clipped by 3 bases and J by 2 bases, with 16 bases between them. Germline CDR1 MDHEN, CDR2 SYDVKM. The CDR3 has 16 amino acids. The DNA for the CDR3 is TGTGCCAGCAGTTTTGGGAGGTGGGGGACACAAGAGACCCAGTACTTC. Protein: CASSFGRWGTQETQYF.

The sample holds one count of this clonotype. This chain connects TRBV6-1 to TRBJ1-5; 9 bases align to TRBD1. From germline, CDR1 is MNHNS and CDR2 SASEGT. The V gene end was trimmed by 3 bases and the J gene end by 0 bases; junction bases not matched to a gene: 9. The CDR3 covers 18 residues. As DNA, the CDR3 is TGTGCCAGCAGTGACGGGACAGGGTCAACCATTAGCAATCAGCCCCAGCATTTT. It yields the protein CASSDGTGSTISNQPQHF.